This TCR beta chain is drawn from a study of T-cell memory formation after mild COVID-19. Study context: There were largely donor-specific TCR clusters.

Each CDR3 protein gets one entry after TCRdb re-called the 5' RACE reads with MiXCR. The top ten clones hold under 2.5% of a sample with 120,000 to 150,000 distinct CDR3 sequences, 15% to 20% of them seen once. The CDR3 has 14 residues. Trimming took 4 bases from V and 4 from J; bases not matched to a gene: 3. Germline lookup yields CDR1 SGHRS and CDR2 YFSETQ. This chain joins TRBV5-1 and TRBJ2-7; TRBD1 aligns across 12 bases. Sequencing was done on a sample of PBMCs or a T cell subset sorted from them (not recorded which). The receptor was isolated from an adult woman who had mild COVID-19 (a few samples of this study predate the infection). Cell type and time point are not known. The CDR3 protein is CASSRDRGRYEQYF. CDR3 in DNA: TGCGCCAGCAGCCGGGACAGGGGGCGATACGAGCAGTACTTC.